This TCR beta chain comes out of a study of blood T cell repertoires in COVID-19. About the research overall: Sites in the United States, Italy and Spain provided acute and convalescent COVID-19 samples. The analysed material was cDNA or gDNA that came from T cells, B-cell-depleted T cells, or PBMCs.

Authors' analysis steps: By means of reference gene primer amplification, nucleated cell counts were estimated. Profiling relied on immunoSEQ multiplex PCR, and the TCRdb table lists in-frame clones only, not all of them. V and J calls and clone size are copied from that table; D and trimming were computed from the DNA. The repertoire holds roughly 90,000 clones, 75% to 90% seen once, with 30% to 35% in the top ten. After removal of 7 bases from V and 7 bases from J, the junction contained 7 bases not matched to a gene. The CDR3 is 13 residues long. CDR1 is SQVTM, CDR2 ANQGSEA, per germline. This receptor was obtained from an elderly woman with active or convalescent COVID-19. Sample: peripheral blood. The V call is TRBV29-1, the J call TRBJ2-1; TRBD1 agrees at 10 bases. The CDR3 loop reads CSAGTGVFNEQFF. DNA of the CDR3: TGCAGCGCCGGGACAGGGGTGTTTAATGAGCAGTTCTTC.